The 8 T cell receptor beta chains presented below share a single source sample, sequenced in a study of spatial heterogeneity in lung cancer. Broader study findings: The study found that expanded intratumoral alpha and beta TCR counts tracked tumor mutation counts.

Using its own MiXCR run on the 5' RACE reads, TCRdb lists one record per CDR3 protein. The repertoire includes 9,500 to 14,000 distinct CDR3 sequences, roughly 15% of them detected once, and around a sixth sits in the top ten. Antigen specificity for these receptors is unknown. Indicated time point: sample taken at primary tumor resection. The specimen was lung tumor tissue, collected at surgery. Receptors were obtained from a male donor with early-stage non-small cell lung cancer.

This clonotype was observed many times. The V and J genes are TRBV20-1 and TRBJ2-2; 8 bases match TRBD2. The length of the CDR3 is 13 residues. Germline V CDR1 and CDR2: DFQATT, SNEGSKA (reference sequence). J was trimmed by 9 bases and V by 3 bases; bases with no gene match: 6. CDR3 DNA sequence: TGCAGTGCTAGTGGCGGGAGGAATAGGGAGCTGTTTTTT. This sequence encodes CSASGGRNRELFF.

The table lists this clonotype with a few counts. V and J are TRBV5-1 and TRBJ2-5, with 12 bases matching TRBD1. V was pared by 0 bases and J by 4 bases, with 4 bases of the junction left unmatched. The CDR3 loop spans 16 amino acids. Germline V gene sequence: CDR1 SGHRS, CDR2 YFSETQ. The CDR3, as DNA: TGCGCCAGCAGCTTGGACCCGGGACAGGGGGCAGAGACCCAGTACTTC. Translated, it gives CASSLDPGQGAETQYF.

The chain couples TRBV20-1 to TRBJ2-7; no clear D. Germline V lookup: CDR1 DFQATT, CDR2 SNEGSKA (reference sequence). V lost 3 bases and J lost 3, with 18 bases in between. CDR3 size: 15 residues. DNA for the CDR3: TGCAGTGCTAGCGATGCTCGGCTTAATCTCTACGAGCAGTACTTC. Translating it yields CSASDARLNLYEQYF.

This clonotype was seen many times. The chain carries TRBV5-5 and TRBJ2-5, with a possible D match to TRBD1 (6 bases). The V gene lost 4 bases and the J gene lost 4 bases, with 11 bases spanning the gap. The CDR3 runs to 13 residues. Looked up from germline, CDR1 is SGHKS and CDR2 is YYEKEE (reference sequence). The chain's CDR3 is CASSHPGAETQYF. CDR3 DNA sequence: TGTGCCAGCAGCCATCCAGGGGCAGAGACCCAGTACTTC. Combining the CDR3 with reference TRBV5-5 and TRBJ2-5 gives the whole variable domain DAGVTQSPTHLIKTRGQQVTLRCSPISGHKSVSWYQQVLGQGPQFIFQYYEKEERGRGNFPDRFSARQFPNYSSELNVNALLLGDSALYLCASSHPGAETQYFGPGTRLLVL.

This clonotype was seen repeatedly, ten times or more. The V and J genes are TRBV12-2 and TRBJ2-1; TRBD1 is taken as the D call from the table, unchecked against the DNA. TRBV12-2 is an annotated pseudogene. This CDR3 is built from 16 residues. The CDR3 protein is CASRTAGQGHYNEQFF. Here the CDR3 DNA reads TGTGCAAGTCGCACGGCGGGACAGGGTCACTACAATGAGCAGTTCTTC.

This chain links TRBV7-2 with TRBJ2-3, with 8 bases identical to TRBD2. V trimming: 6 bases; J trimming: 2 bases; junction bases outside the gene matches: 7. Germline V gene data show CDR1 as SGHTA and CDR2 as FQGNSA. This CDR3 contains 15 residues. The CDR3 DNA follows: TGTGCCAGCAGACGTAGCGGGATAAACACAGATACGCAGTATTTT. This encodes CASRRSGINTDTQYF. The whole variable domain, filled in from reference TRBV7-2 and TRBJ2-3, reads GAGVSQSPSNKVTEKGKDVELRCDPISGHTALYWYRQSLGQGLEFLIYFQGNSAPDKSGLPSDRFSAERTGGSVSTLTIQRTQQEDSAVYLCASRRSGINTDTQYFGPGTRLTVL.

This clonotype was seen repeatedly, ten times or more. V gene TRBV7-2 combines with J gene TRBJ2-1; the match to TRBD1 covers 7 bases. CDR1 and CDR2 from the germline V gene are SGHTA and FQGNSA. This CDR3 region has 13 residues. Unmatched junction bases numbered 4, after V lost 3 bases and J lost 8 bases. CDR3 nucleotides: TGTGCCAGCAGCTTCGTCGGACAGGATGAGCAGTTCTTC. Translated, it gives CASSFVGQDEQFF.

This clonotype was seen repeatedly, ten times or more. V is TRBV2 and J is TRBJ2-2; 10 bases fit TRBD2. CDR1 is SNHLY and CDR2 is FYNNEI in the germline V gene. After removal of 5 bases from V and 6 bases from J, the junction contained 9 bases not matched to a gene. The CDR3 is 16 residues long. The CDR3 reads CASSRSSGSIAGELFF. CDR3 DNA: TGTGCCAGCAGTCGGTCTAGCGGGAGTATTGCCGGGGAGCTGTTTTTT.